This T cell receptor beta chain was obtained from a study of blood T cell repertoires in COVID-19. Some clones are missing from TCRdb's copy, which holds only in-frame ones; the method was immunoSEQ multiplex PCR. The sample holds 52,000 or so clones, approximately 84% seen once. Germline CDR1 and CDR2: SGHTA and FQGNSA. The length of the CDR3 is 15 residues. V lost 5 bases, J lost 3 bases, and 15 bases lay in between. This receptor was taken from a human donor in a cohort sampled during active COVID-19. V usage is TRBV7-2 and J usage is TRBJ2-3; D is perhaps TRBD1 (5 bases). Input material: peripheral blood. As DNA, the CDR3 is TGTGCCAGCAGCCCGCAGGGAACGCTGACAGATACGCAGTATTTT. This encodes CASSPQGTLTDTQYF.